A selection of T cell receptor beta chains follows, all from one sample in a study of cytomegalovirus exposure and HLA in healthy donors. Profiled with immunoSEQ multiplex PCR; TCRdb holds only in-frame clones, not every one. The sample consists of about 190,000 clones, about 88% of them appearing once. The sequenced sample consisted of PBMCs. These receptors were taken from a woman under 30 in good health and CMV-seronegative. Each CDR3 is given with its conserved first and last residue. D genes are given only for firm matches. Clone size is not always given. Where it is, it says once, few, many or a class for expanded clones.

v_call: TRBV4-1; cdr3_length: 14; j_call: TRBJ1-1; d_call: TRBD1; clone_size: NA; cdr3_nt: TGCGCCAGCAGCCTCGGGACAGGGAACACTGAAGCTTTCTTT; cdr3_aa: CASSLGTGNTEAFF
v_call: TRBV29-1; cdr3_length: 16; j_call: TRBJ1-1; d_call: TRBD1; clone_size: NA; cdr3_nt: TGCAGCGTTATTGACAGGGTAGGTCCCGCGAACACTGAAGCTTTCTTT; cdr3_aa: CSVIDRVGPANTEAFF
v_call: TRBV4-1; cdr3_length: 17; j_call: TRBJ2-1; d_call: NA; clone_size: NA; cdr3_nt: TGCGCCAGCAGCCTTACTTTAGCGGTGGGCTCCTACAATGAGCAGTTCTTC; cdr3_aa: CASSLTLAVGSYNEQFF
v_call: TRBV13; cdr3_length: 16; j_call: TRBJ1-6; d_call: NA; clone_size: NA; cdr3_nt: TGTGCCAGCAGCCTCGGGTCCCCCAAGAGGAGTTCACCCCTCCACTTT; cdr3_aa: CASSLGSPKRSSPLHF
v_call: TRBV27; cdr3_length: 11; j_call: TRBJ2-7; d_call: NA; clone_size: NA; cdr3_nt: TGTGCCAGCAGTTTCGGTAGCGAGCAGTACTTC; cdr3_aa: CASSFGSEQYF
v_call: TRBV11-2; cdr3_length: 17; j_call: TRBJ2-5; d_call: TRBD2; clone_size: once; cdr3_nt: TGTGCCAGCAGCTTAGAAGGGGCGGGGGGGTCGCGGGAGACCCAGTACTTC; cdr3_aa: CASSLEGAGGSRETQYF
v_call: TRBV7-8; cdr3_length: 14; j_call: TRBJ2-7; d_call: NA; clone_size: NA; cdr3_nt: TGTGCCAGCAGCTCTAAGGGACTGGTCCACGAGCAGTACTTC; cdr3_aa: CASSSKGLVHEQYF
v_call: TRBV6-5; cdr3_length: 11; j_call: TRBJ1-2; d_call: NA; clone_size: NA; cdr3_nt: TGTGCCAGCAGCGGGGGTACCGGCTACACCTTC; cdr3_aa: CASSGGTGYTF
v_call: TRBV14; cdr3_length: 13; j_call: TRBJ2-7; d_call: TRBD1; clone_size: NA; cdr3_nt: TGTGCCAGCAGCCCGACAGGGCCCTACGAGCAGTACTTC; cdr3_aa: CASSPTGPYEQYF
v_call: TRBV5-1; cdr3_length: 14; j_call: TRBJ1-4; d_call: NA; clone_size: NA; cdr3_nt: TGCGCCAGCAGCTTGGCCGCTGGGACAGAAAAACTGTTTTTT; cdr3_aa: CASSLAAGTEKLFF
v_call: TRBV5-6; cdr3_length: 18; j_call: TRBJ2-1; d_call: TRBD2; clone_size: NA; cdr3_nt: TGTGCCAGCAGCCAAGGGAGCCTTTCAGCGGGAGGCTTCAATGAGCAGTTCTTC; cdr3_aa: CASSQGSLSAGGFNEQFF
v_call: TRBV7-2; cdr3_length: 18; j_call: TRBJ2-2; d_call: TRBD2; clone_size: NA; cdr3_nt: TGTGCCAGCAGCAATTCCGGGACTAGCGGGTCCCGGACCGGGGAGCTGTTTTTT; cdr3_aa: CASSNSGTSGSRTGELFF
v_call: TRBV7-6; cdr3_length: 16; j_call: TRBJ2-1; d_call: TRBD2; clone_size: NA; cdr3_nt: TGTGCCAGCAGCCCGGGCCCGGGACTAGCGGGATATGAGCAGTTCTTC; cdr3_aa: CASSPGPGLAGYEQFF
v_call: TRBV7-2; cdr3_length: 13; j_call: TRBJ2-7; d_call: TRBD1; clone_size: NA; cdr3_nt: TGTGCCAGCAGCCTGGGACAGCACGACGAGCAGTACTTC; cdr3_aa: CASSLGQHDEQYF
v_call: TRBV10-3; cdr3_length: 15; j_call: TRBJ2-3; d_call: NA; clone_size: NA; cdr3_nt: TGTGCCATCAGTGGTATCCGGGACAACACAGATACGCAGTATTTT; cdr3_aa: CAISGIRDNTDTQYF
v_call: TRBV2; cdr3_length: 14; j_call: TRBJ1-5; d_call: TRBD1; clone_size: once; cdr3_nt: TGTGCCAGCAGTCAGGACAGGACCTATCAGCCCCAGCATTTT; cdr3_aa: CASSQDRTYQPQHF
v_call: TRBV7-8; cdr3_length: 15; j_call: TRBJ1-5; d_call: NA; clone_size: NA; cdr3_nt: TGTGCCAGCAGCTTTTTAGGACAGCCCAATCAGCCCCAGCATTTT; cdr3_aa: CASSFLGQPNQPQHF
v_call: TRBV7-8; cdr3_length: 13; j_call: TRBJ1-1; d_call: NA; clone_size: NA; cdr3_nt: TGTGCCAGCAGCTTTGCGCCGGGAAGTGAAGCTTTCTTT; cdr3_aa: CASSFAPGSEAFF
v_call: TRBV28; cdr3_length: 16; j_call: TRBJ1-1; d_call: TRBD1; clone_size: NA; cdr3_nt: TGTGCCAGCAGTTTAGTGGCAGGGGGCTTGAACACTGAAGCTTTCTTT; cdr3_aa: CASSLVAGGLNTEAFF
v_call: TRBV7-8; cdr3_length: 18; j_call: TRBJ2-4; d_call: TRBD2; clone_size: NA; cdr3_nt: TGTGCCAGCAGCTTCGCTAGCGGAAACCGACTAGCCAAAAACATTCAGTACTTC; cdr3_aa: CASSFASGNRLAKNIQYF
v_call: TRBV27; cdr3_length: 15; j_call: TRBJ1-5; d_call: TRBD1; clone_size: few; cdr3_nt: TGTGCCAGCAGTTTGCTCGGGACAGGGGATCAGCCCCAGCATTTT; cdr3_aa: CASSLLGTGDQPQHF
v_call: TRBV2; cdr3_length: 14; j_call: TRBJ1-1; d_call: NA; clone_size: NA; cdr3_nt: TGTGCCAGCAGGCGGGGTAGAGAAAACACTGAAGCTTTCTTT; cdr3_aa: CASRRGRENTEAFF
v_call: TRBV4-3; cdr3_length: 17; j_call: TRBJ1-2; d_call: NA; clone_size: NA; cdr3_nt: TGCGCCAGCAGCCTACGACAGGCCGACTCCGCGGACTATGGCTACACCTTC; cdr3_aa: CASSLRQADSADYGYTF
v_call: TRBV5-3; cdr3_length: 14; j_call: TRBJ1-2; d_call: NA; clone_size: NA; cdr3_nt: TGTGCCAGAAGCTTGGGTAGGGGCCCGTGGGGCTACACCTTC; cdr3_aa: CARSLGRGPWGYTF
v_call: TRBV27; cdr3_length: 15; j_call: TRBJ1-4; d_call: TRBD1; clone_size: NA; cdr3_nt: TGTGCCAGCAGGAACTGGAGGACAGGGGATGAAAAACTGTTTTTT; cdr3_aa: CASRNWRTGDEKLFF
v_call: TRBV19; cdr3_length: 16; j_call: TRBJ2-7; d_call: TRBD2; clone_size: NA; cdr3_nt: TGTGCCAGTAGTAGCCGTAGCGGGAGCTCCCCCTACGAGCAGTACTTC; cdr3_aa: CASSSRSGSSPYEQYF
v_call: TRBV29-1; cdr3_length: 14; j_call: TRBJ1-2; d_call: TRBD1; clone_size: NA; cdr3_nt: TGCAGCGTTGCTTCAGGGGGATATAACTATGGCTACACCTTC; cdr3_aa: CSVASGGYNYGYTF
v_call: TRBV6-1; cdr3_length: 11; j_call: TRBJ1-4; d_call: NA; clone_size: few; cdr3_nt: TGTGCCAGCTCCGGCGGGTCTCGGGGTTTTTTT; cdr3_aa: CASSGGSRGFF
v_call: TRBV6-5; cdr3_length: 12; j_call: TRBJ1-4; d_call: NA; clone_size: NA; cdr3_nt: TGTGCCAGCCGCCGGGACACCGGAAAACTGTTTTTT; cdr3_aa: CASRRDTGKLFF
v_call: TRBV2; cdr3_length: 14; j_call: TRBJ1-2; d_call: NA; clone_size: NA; cdr3_nt: TGTGCCAGCAAGGAAGTACGGACAGTCTATGGCTACACCTTC; cdr3_aa: CASKEVRTVYGYTF
v_call: TRBV6-6; cdr3_length: 16; j_call: TRBJ2-7; d_call: NA; clone_size: NA; cdr3_nt: TGTGCCAGCAGTTACTTGCCCGGGATTTCCGAGGACGAGCAGTACTTC; cdr3_aa: CASSYLPGISEDEQYF
v_call: TRBV19; cdr3_length: 15; j_call: TRBJ2-3; d_call: TRBD2; clone_size: NA; cdr3_nt: TGTGCCAGTACAGGGAGGGCTAGGGGCACAGATACGCAGTATTTT; cdr3_aa: CASTGRARGTDTQYF
v_call: TRBV11-2; cdr3_length: 15; j_call: TRBJ2-1; d_call: NA; clone_size: NA; cdr3_nt: TGTGCCAGCAGCTTAGCTGTGGAGGGGTACAATGAGCAGTTCTTC; cdr3_aa: CASSLAVEGYNEQFF
v_call: TRBV19; cdr3_length: 17; j_call: TRBJ2-7; d_call: TRBD1; clone_size: NA; cdr3_nt: TGTGCCAGTAGTATCAGCCCGGGGACAGGGGCTAACTACGAGCAGTACTTC; cdr3_aa: CASSISPGTGANYEQYF
v_call: TRBV18; cdr3_length: 16; j_call: TRBJ2-7; d_call: TRBD2; clone_size: NA; cdr3_nt: TGTGCCAGCTCACCACCTACAAGCGGGGGGCTTCGCGAGCAGTACTTC; cdr3_aa: CASSPPTSGGLREQYF
v_call: TRBV7-9; cdr3_length: 17; j_call: TRBJ2-3; d_call: NA; clone_size: NA; cdr3_nt: TGTTCCAGCAGCTTTGGCAATACGGGACTTAGCACAGATACGCAGTATTTT; cdr3_aa: CSSSFGNTGLSTDTQYF
v_call: TRBV13; cdr3_length: 15; j_call: TRBJ2-1; d_call: TRBD2; clone_size: NA; cdr3_nt: TGTGCCAGCAGCTTAGCGGGAGGACGGAACAATGAGCAGTTCTTC; cdr3_aa: CASSLAGGRNNEQFF
v_call: TRBV18; cdr3_length: 14; j_call: TRBJ1-1; d_call: TRBD1; clone_size: NA; cdr3_nt: TGTGCCAGCTCAAGGGACAGCCTGAACACTGAAGCTTTCTTT; cdr3_aa: CASSRDSLNTEAFF
v_call: TRBV6-1; cdr3_length: 13; j_call: TRBJ1-1; d_call: NA; clone_size: few; cdr3_nt: TGTGCCAGCAGTGAACGGGGGTTCACTGAAGCTTTCTTT; cdr3_aa: CASSERGFTEAFF
v_call: TRBV28; cdr3_length: 15; j_call: TRBJ2-7; d_call: NA; clone_size: once; cdr3_nt: TGTGCCAGCAGTGGTGGGGGGGCACCTAACTACGAGCAGTACTTC; cdr3_aa: CASSGGGAPNYEQYF
v_call: TRBV30; cdr3_length: 12; j_call: TRBJ1-1; d_call: TRBD1; clone_size: NA; cdr3_nt: TGTGCCTGGGGGACAGGGGGAGATGAAGCTTTCTTT; cdr3_aa: CAWGTGGDEAFF
v_call: TRBV5-1; cdr3_length: 15; j_call: TRBJ1-5; d_call: TRBD1; clone_size: NA; cdr3_nt: TGCGCCAGCAGCCCCTCCGGGACAGGGCATCAGCCCCAGCATTTT; cdr3_aa: CASSPSGTGHQPQHF
v_call: TRBV29-1; cdr3_length: 14; j_call: TRBJ1-1; d_call: TRBD1; clone_size: NA; cdr3_nt: TGCAGCGTGAGTCAGGGACAGGGGTACACTGAAGCTTTCTTT; cdr3_aa: CSVSQGQGYTEAFF
v_call: TRBV11-3; cdr3_length: 16; j_call: TRBJ2-5; d_call: TRBD2; clone_size: NA; cdr3_nt: TGTGCCAGCAGCTTAGAGGGGACTAGCGGGTGGGAGACCCAGTACTTC; cdr3_aa: CASSLEGTSGWETQYF
v_call: TRBV28; cdr3_length: 12; j_call: TRBJ2-5; d_call: TRBD1; clone_size: NA; cdr3_nt: TGTGCCAGCCGACAGGGACAAGAGACCCAGTACTTC; cdr3_aa: CASRQGQETQYF
v_call: TRBV10-3; cdr3_length: 15; j_call: TRBJ2-3; d_call: TRBD2; clone_size: NA; cdr3_nt: TGTGCCATCAGTGAGAAGGCGGGGGGCACAGATACGCAGTATTTT; cdr3_aa: CAISEKAGGTDTQYF
v_call: TRBV7-2; cdr3_length: 17; j_call: TRBJ2-2; d_call: TRBD2; clone_size: NA; cdr3_nt: TGTGCCAGCAGCGGACTAGCGGGGGGATTTAACACCGGGGAGCTGTTTTTT; cdr3_aa: CASSGLAGGFNTGELFF
v_call: TRBV27; cdr3_length: 14; j_call: TRBJ2-3; d_call: NA; clone_size: NA; cdr3_nt: TGTGCCAGCAGTTTAGCGGGCTTCACAGATACGCAGTATTTT; cdr3_aa: CASSLAGFTDTQYF
v_call: TRBV11-3; cdr3_length: 13; j_call: TRBJ1-1; d_call: NA; clone_size: NA; cdr3_nt: TGTGCCAGCAGCTTGACAGTGAACACTGAAGCTTTCTTT; cdr3_aa: CASSLTVNTEAFF
v_call: TRBV11-2; cdr3_length: 12; j_call: TRBJ2-1; d_call: NA; clone_size: few; cdr3_nt: TGTGCCAGCAGCTGGGGGCGGACTGAGCAGTTCTTC; cdr3_aa: CASSWGRTEQFF
v_call: TRBV5-1; cdr3_length: 14; j_call: TRBJ2-7; d_call: NA; clone_size: NA; cdr3_nt: TGCGCCAGCAGCTTGGAGACTACCGCATACGAGCAGTACTTC; cdr3_aa: CASSLETTAYEQYF